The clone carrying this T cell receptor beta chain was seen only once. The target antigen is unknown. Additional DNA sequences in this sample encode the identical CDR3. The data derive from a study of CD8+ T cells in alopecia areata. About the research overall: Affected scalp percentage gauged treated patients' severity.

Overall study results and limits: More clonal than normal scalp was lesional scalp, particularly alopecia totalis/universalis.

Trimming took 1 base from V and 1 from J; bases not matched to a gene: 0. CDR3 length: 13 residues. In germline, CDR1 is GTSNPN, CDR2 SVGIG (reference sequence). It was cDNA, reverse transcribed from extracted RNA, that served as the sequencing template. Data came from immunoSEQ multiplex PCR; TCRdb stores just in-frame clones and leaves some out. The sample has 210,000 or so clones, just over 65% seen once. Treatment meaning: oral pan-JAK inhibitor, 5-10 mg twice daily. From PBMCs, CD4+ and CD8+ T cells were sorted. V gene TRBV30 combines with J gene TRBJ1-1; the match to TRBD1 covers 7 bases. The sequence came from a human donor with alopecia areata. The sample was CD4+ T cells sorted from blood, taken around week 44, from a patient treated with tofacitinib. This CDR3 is CAWSDRGNTEAFF. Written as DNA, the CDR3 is TGTGCCTGGAGTGACAGGGGGAACACTGAAGCTTTCTTT.